This TCR beta chain was identified in a study of cytomegalovirus exposure and HLA in healthy donors. About the study: Roughly 77 million unique TCRs from HLA-typed donors made up an early data release.

In its sample, this clone was seen a few times. The antigen remains undetermined. Germline V gene lookup returns CDR1 LGHNT and CDR2 FRNRAP. This CDR3 spans 12 amino acids. V was clipped by 7 bases and J by 6 bases; unmatched bases: 5. Findings of the study overall: In an earlier analysis, productive rearrangement rates for most beta V segments clustered near 87% or 30%.

PCR used 60 Vbeta primers and 13 Jbeta primers. Clones were read by immunoSEQ multiplex PCR, and TCRdb kept only the in-frame ones, dropping some. Of about 110,000 clones listed, approximately 80% are singletons. V usage is TRBV12-5 and J usage is TRBJ2-7; 8 nucleotides agree with TRBD1. The sequenced material came from PBMCs. The origin of this receptor is a woman aged 25 to 39 in good health and CMV-seronegative. The DNA for the CDR3 is TGTGCTAGTGCCCAGGGGGCGGTCGAGCAGTACTTC. Translated, it gives CASAQGAVEQYF. The whole variable domain, filled in from reference TRBV12-5 and TRBJ2-7, reads DARVTQTPRHKVTEMGQEVTMRCQPILGHNTVFWYRQTMMQGLELLAYFRNRAPLDDSGMPKDRFSAEMPDATLATLKIQPSEPRDSAVYFCASAQGAVEQYFGPGTRLTVT.